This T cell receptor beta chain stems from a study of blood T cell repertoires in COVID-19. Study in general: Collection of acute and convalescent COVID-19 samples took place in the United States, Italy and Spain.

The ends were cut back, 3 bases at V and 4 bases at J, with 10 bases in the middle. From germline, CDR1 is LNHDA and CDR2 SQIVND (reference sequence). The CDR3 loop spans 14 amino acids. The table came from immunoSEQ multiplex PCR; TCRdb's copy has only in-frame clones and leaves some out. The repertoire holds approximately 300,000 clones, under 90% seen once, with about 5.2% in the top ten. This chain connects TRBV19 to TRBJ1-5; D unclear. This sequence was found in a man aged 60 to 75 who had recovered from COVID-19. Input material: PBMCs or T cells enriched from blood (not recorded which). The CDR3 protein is CASSIPGWNQPQHF. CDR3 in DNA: TGTGCCAGTAGTATCCCGGGATGGAATCAGCCCCAGCATTTT.